What follows are 21 T cell receptor beta chains derived from one specimen sequenced in a study of cytomegalovirus exposure and HLA in healthy donors. Primers for the PCR totalled 60 Vbeta and 13 Jbeta. Profiling relied on immunoSEQ multiplex PCR, and the TCRdb table lists in-frame clones only, not all of them. The sample lists roughly 170,000 clones, approximately 82% occurring once. The sample taken for sequencing was PBMCs. The receptors stem from a male donor in good health and CMV-seronegative.

The V and J genes are TRBV4-3 and TRBJ2-3; TRBD2 matches 7 bases. The V gene's germline CDR1 is LGHNA and CDR2 YSLEER. The CDR3 is 16 residues long. After removal of 0 bases from V and 4 bases from J, the junction contained 7 bases not matched to a gene. CDR3 nucleotide sequence: TGCGCCAGCAGCCAAGACCTGGCGGGAGCCCCAGATACGCAGTATTTT. Translation: CASSQDLAGAPDTQYF.

The rearrangement uses TRBV18 and TRBJ2-1; 9 bases line up with TRBD1. V lost 3 bases and J lost 9; bases outside the gene matches: 9. The CDR3 is 15 residues long. Germline assignment: CDR1 KGHSH and CDR2 LQKENI. Here the CDR3 DNA reads TGTGCCAGCTCACCGACAGGGGGGACTACATTTGAGCAGTTCTTC. It encodes CASSPTGGTTFEQFF.

The chain joins TRBV6-5 to TRBJ2-5; a weak D match, TRBD1 (5 bases). The germline V and J ends were trimmed by 0 bases and 5 bases, with 13 bases remaining between them. CDR3 size: 15 residues. Germline CDR1 MNHEY, CDR2 SVGAGI. The chain's CDR3 is CASSYSRGIEETQYF. The CDR3 DNA follows: TGTGCCAGCAGTTACTCAAGGGGAATTGAGGAGACCCAGTACTTC.

In nucleotides, the CDR3 is TGTGCCAGCAGCGTAGCTAGCGGGGGGGCTTCCTACAATGAGCAGTTCTTC. As protein: CASSVASGGASYNEQFF. The chain joins TRBV9 to TRBJ2-1, with 12 bases matching TRBD2. The length of the CDR3 is 17 residues. Germline assignment: CDR1 SGDLS and CDR2 YYNGEE. The trim removed 0 bases at V and 1 base at J, leaving 2 bases unmatched. Looking up the rest from reference TRBV9 and TRBJ2-1 gives the full variable domain: DSGVTQTPKHLITATGQRVTLRCSPRSGDLSVYWYQQSLDQGLQFLIQYYNGEERAKGNILERFSAQQFPDLHSELNLSSLELGDSALYFCASSVASGGASYNEQFFGPGTRLTVL.

Written as DNA, the CDR3 is TGCGCCACCGCGGCCAGGGAGGGAAGCTCCTACAATGAGCAGTTCTTC. Protein sequence: CATAAREGSSYNEQFF. The V and J genes are TRBV5-1 and TRBJ2-1; 7 nucleotides line up with TRBD2. The CDR3 runs 16 residues. The junction had 12 bases not matched to a gene; V was cut back by 9 bases and J by 0 bases. CDR1 is SGHRS and CDR2 is YFSETQ in the germline V gene. The full variable domain, in which reference TRBV5-1 and TRBJ2-1 provide the parts outside the CDR3, is KAGVTQTPRYLIKTRGQQVTLSCSPISGHRSVSWYQQTPGQGLQFLFEYFSETQRNKGNFPGRFSGRQFSNSRSEMNVSTLELGDSALYLCATAAREGSSYNEQFFGPGTRLTVL.

In its sample, this clone was seen a few times. The gene calls are TRBV6-6 and TRBJ2-1, with D uncertain. V was pared by 8 bases and J by 0 bases, with 14 bases between. There are 15 residues in the CDR3. Per the germline V gene, CDR1 is MNHNY and CDR2 is SVGAGI (reference sequence). CDR3 region: CASAHSTDSYNEQFF. For the CDR3, the DNA is TGTGCCAGCGCTCACTCAACAGACTCCTACAATGAGCAGTTCTTC.

This rearrangement joins TRBV5-6 to TRBJ2-7; D is possibly TRBD1 (6 bases). The V and J ends lost 3 bases and 8 bases respectively, with 12 bases between them. Looked up from germline, CDR1 is SGHDT and CDR2 is YYEEEE. The CDR3 contains 12 residues. In DNA, the CDR3 is TGTGCCAGCAGCTATAGTGACAGGAAGCAGTACTTC. As protein: CASSYSDRKQYF.

The chain joins TRBV15 to TRBJ2-5; D call uncertain. Germline lookup yields CDR1 LNHNV and CDR2 YYDKDF (reference sequence). The CDR3 runs to 16 residues. V lost 0 bases and J lost 5, with 16 bases in between. Here the CDR3 DNA reads TGTGCCACCAGCAGAGATCTCCCAACTCCCGCCGAGACCCAGTACTTC. Protein sequence: CATSRDLPTPAETQYF.

On this clone itself: An end of the junction does not agree with germline; a read error may underlie this. This chain connects TRBV7-9 to TRBJ2-3; 10 bases match TRBD2. Germline-derived CDR1 and CDR2 are SEHNR and FQNEAQ (reference sequence). There are 15 residues in the CDR3. CDR3 in amino acids: CSSSLAGGLTDTQYF. CDR3 in DNA: TGTTCCAGCAGCTTAGCGGGAGGATTAACAGATACGCAGTATTTT. The whole variable domain, filled in from reference TRBV7-9 and TRBJ2-3, reads DTGVSQNPRHKITKRGQNVTFRCDPISEHNRLYWYRQTLGQGPEFLTYFQNEAQLEKSRLLSDRFSAERPKGSFSTLEIQRTEQGDSAMYLCSSSLAGGLTDTQYFGPGTRLTVL.

This clone occurred a few times. The rearrangement joins TRBV6-5 to TRBJ2-5, with 9 bases lining up with TRBD1. TRBJ2-7 matches the DNA end more closely, so the J call is doubtful. Germline values: CDR1 MNHEY, CDR2 SVGAGI. The CDR3 is made up of 15 amino acids. The CDR3 reads CASSYSRQGGYEQYF. Here the CDR3 DNA reads TGTGCCAGCAGTTACTCGAGACAGGGGGGCTACGAGCAGTACTTC.

The chain couples TRBV13 to TRBJ2-5; 10 positions match TRBD2. V was clipped by 0 bases and J by 5 bases; unmatched bases: 9. Germline loops: CDR1 PRHDT, CDR2 FYEKMQ (reference sequence). This CDR3 comprises 17 residues. Here the CDR3 reads CASSLGPKREGRETQYF. In DNA form, the CDR3 reads TGTGCCAGCAGCTTAGGCCCAAAGCGGGAGGGCAGGGAGACCCAGTACTTC.

This CDR3 reads CATSRDRTITNEQFF. The CDR3, as DNA: TGTGCCACCAGCAGAGATAGGACAATTACCAATGAGCAGTTCTTC. The rearrangement uses TRBV15 and TRBJ2-1, with TRBD1 as a possible D gene (5 bases). Germline values: CDR1 LNHNV, CDR2 YYDKDF (reference sequence). CDR3 length: 15 residues. Trimming stripped 0 bases from V and 6 bases from J, with 12 bases between.

The rearrangement links TRBV14 to TRBJ2-7; TRBD2 matches at 7 bases. CDR1 is SGHDN, CDR2 FVKESK, per germline. The CDR3 extends over 14 amino acids. Trimming cost V 5 bases and J 3 bases; bases outside gene matches: 7. CDR3 nucleotide sequence: TGTGCCAGCAGCAAGCGGGATGGGGGCTACGAGCAGTACTTC. This sequence encodes CASSKRDGGYEQYF.

The chain combines TRBV27 with TRBJ2-7, with D possibly matching TRBD2 (5 bases). Trimming removed 5 bases at V and 4 bases at J, with 15 bases between. This CDR3 contains 14 residues. Germline V gives CDR1 MNHEY, CDR2 SMNVEV (reference sequence). Here the CDR3 DNA reads TGTGCCAGCAGTCTGGGAGCGGTCAGATACGAGCAGTACTTC. This translates into CASSLGAVRYEQYF.

The chain has TRBV6-4 and TRBJ2-1, with 11 bases fitting TRBD2. The CDR3 spans 16 residues. The V and J ends lost 3 bases and 4 bases, in that order; junction bases with no gene match: 5. Germline V gives CDR1 MRHNA, CDR2 SNTAGT. The CDR3 reads CASSDSGLAGYNEQFF. DNA for the CDR3: TGTGCCAGCAGTGATTCCGGACTAGCGGGTTACAATGAGCAGTTCTTC.

This clone was recorded a few times. The CDR3 bases are TGTGCCAGCAGCGGACCAGGACTAGCGGGAGTTCGGACCGGGGAGCTGTTTTTT. It encodes CASSGPGLAGVRTGELFF. This chain joins TRBV9 and TRBJ2-2; 13 nucleotides agree with TRBD2. The length of the CDR3 is 18 residues. Germline-derived CDR1 and CDR2 are SGDLS and YYNGEE. V shed 3 bases, J shed 5 bases, and the junction held 10 bases outside the gene matches. The variable domain in full, with the rest retrieved from reference TRBV9 and TRBJ2-2, is DSGVTQTPKHLITATGQRVTLRCSPRSGDLSVYWYQQSLDQGLQFLIQYYNGEERAKGNILERFSAQQFPDLHSELNLSSLELGDSALYFCASSGPGLAGVRTGELFFGEGSRLTVL.

V is TRBV29-1 and J is TRBJ2-2; TRBD2 is a possible D gene (5 bases). This CDR3 has 12 amino acids. The V gene lost 6 bases and the J gene lost 6 bases, with 11 bases spanning the gap. CDR1 and CDR2 from the germline V gene are SQVTM and ANQGSEA. CDR3 nucleotides: TGCAGCGTCAAACTAGAAGCCGGGGAGCTGTTTTTT. Translated: CSVKLEAGELFF.

V usage is TRBV6-5 and J usage is TRBJ2-5, with D unresolved. The end of the DNA fits TRBJ2-7 better, so the J call may be wrong. This CDR3 contains 15 residues. Germline CDR1 reads MNHEY; CDR2 reads SVGAGI. This CDR3 is CASNPGLFPRHEQYF. The CDR3 DNA reads TGTGCCAGCAACCCTGGCCTGTTCCCGAGGCACGAGCAGTACTTC.

This clone was picked up a small number of times. The rearrangement links TRBV30 to TRBJ1-4, with D possibly matching TRBD1 (5 bases). V was clipped by 8 bases and J by 7 bases, with 23 bases between them. The CDR3 is 15 residues long. Germline lookup yields CDR1 GTSNPN and CDR2 SVGIG (reference sequence). The CDR3 nucleotides are TGTGCCGGGCGTGACAGATTTGGGGGAGGTGAAAAACTGTTTTTT. Protein: CAGRDRFGGGEKLFF.

The chain joins TRBV4-1 to TRBJ2-2; 10 bases are a match to TRBD1. V shed 1 base and J 3 bases; nucleotides not matched to a gene: 2. CDR1 is MGHRA, CDR2 YSYEKL, per germline. The CDR3 runs 16 residues. The CDR3 DNA sequence: TGCGCCAGCAGCCAAGGGACAGGGGGGGACACCGGGGAGCTGTTTTTT. This translates into CASSQGTGGDTGELFF.

The sample holds one count of this clone. V and J are TRBV5-4 and TRBJ2-7; 8 bases agree with TRBD1. V shed 4 bases and J 0 bases; nucleotides not matched to a gene: 6. This CDR3 has 15 amino acids. Germline-derived CDR1 and CDR2 are SGHNT and YYREEE (reference sequence). CDR3 in amino acids: CASSPRQGSSYEQYF. CDR3 bases: TGTGCCAGCAGCCCAAGACAGGGGTCCTCCTACGAGCAGTACTTC.